This record looks at one TCR beta chain sequence and its context. Its antigen is still unknown. The sample has other DNA sequences that encode this CDR3 too. Use of 60 Vbeta and 13 Jbeta primers characterized the PCR. Per the original data handling: A later analysis counted 80 million or so unique TCR beta chains, around 10 million shared. TCRdb's table, derived via immunoSEQ multiplex PCR, lists solely in-frame clones and lacks some. V and J calls and clone size follow that table, whereas D and trimming were derived from the DNA. The data contain approximately 130,000 clones, about 9.1% of them seen just once; the ten biggest clones take up over 6.5%. This record belongs to a study of cytomegalovirus exposure and HLA in healthy donors. General observations from the study: In a later analysis, CMV-associated beta chains were mostly HLA-associated, it appeared. Generally TCR sequences proved uncommon, though certain public TCRs appeared in numerous donors. Reported performance of the classifier showed diagnosis of cytomegalovirus status with high specificity and sensitivity.

This clonotype was obtained from a woman between 40 and 55 years old in good health and CMV-seropositive. Sequenced: PBMCs.

The chain's CDR3 is CASSYLPQPQHF. DNA of the CDR3: TGTGCCAGCAGCTACCTTCCCCAGCCCCAGCATTTT. The chain joins TRBV6-1 to TRBJ1-5; D not resolved. CDR1 is MNHNS and CDR2 is SASEGT in the germline V gene. This CDR3 has 12 amino acids. V was trimmed by 6 bases and J by 7 bases, leaving 10 bases between them.